These 16 T cell receptor beta chains came from one sample sequenced in a study of OX40 agonist ivuxolimab in advanced cancers. Generated by immunoSEQ multiplex PCR, the TCRdb table keeps only in-frame clones and is missing some. The sample consists of some 33,000 clones, 82% of them appearing once. Sequencing used CD4+ or CD8+ T cells sorted from blood, obtained in a trial of the OX40 agonist ivuxolimab. These TCRs come from an adult with an advanced solid tumor such as melanoma, head and neck, liver or kidney cancer.

The table lists this clone with a few counts. V gene TRBV5-1 combines with J gene TRBJ1-2, with D perhaps matching TRBD1 (6 bases). The germline V gene has CDR1 SGHRS and CDR2 YFSETQ. This CDR3 has 14 amino acids. The V and J ends lost 2 bases and 6 bases respectively, with 14 bases between them. This CDR3 reads CASSLDTGPHGYTF. DNA for the CDR3: TGCGCCAGCAGCTTAGATACAGGGCCCCATGGCTACACCTTC.

This clone appeared once. The chain employs TRBV7-9 and TRBJ2-1, with 15 bases lining up with TRBD2. Per germline, CDR1 SEHNR and CDR2 FQNEAQ (reference sequence). V trimming: 5 bases; J trimming: 8 bases; junction bases outside the gene matches: 10. This CDR3 is 17 amino acids long. CDR3 sequence: CASSPWGLAGGGYEQFF. As DNA, the CDR3 is TGTGCCAGCAGCCCCTGGGGACTAGCGGGAGGAGGTTATGAGCAGTTCTTC.

The chain has TRBV7-2 and TRBJ2-5, with 8 bases that match TRBD2. The length of the CDR3 is 15 residues. Trimming took 2 bases from V and 4 from J; bases not matched to a gene: 6. Germline-derived CDR1 and CDR2 are SGHTA and FQGNSA. CDR3 coding DNA: TGTGCCAGCAGCTTAAGGGCGGGAGGAGGAGAGACCCAGTACTTC. Protein: CASSLRAGGGETQYF.

This rearrangement joins TRBV5-1 to TRBJ1-2, with a tentative D call TRBD1 (5 bases). The CDR3 is made up of 13 amino acids. Germline CDR1 is SGHRS and CDR2 is YFSETQ. V was shortened by 4 bases and J by 6 bases, with 13 bases between the two germline ends. The CDR3 DNA is TGCGCCAGCAGCGTCAAGGGGAGGGATGGCTACACCTTC. Its protein is CASSVKGRDGYTF.

The V and J genes are TRBV28 and TRBJ2-7; tentative D call: TRBD1 (6 bases). The germline V gene has CDR1 MDHEN and CDR2 SYDVKM. Trimming removed 7 bases at V and 3 bases at J, with 13 bases between. There are 13 residues in the CDR3. CDR3 nucleotides: TGTGCCAGCATCGCCGGGGACAACTACGAGCAGTACTTC. This encodes CASIAGDNYEQYF.

J is TRBJ2-7 and V is TRBV27, with 12 positions matching TRBD2. Losses at the gene ends were 2 bases for V and 3 bases for J; bases not matched to a gene: 5. The V gene's germline CDR1 is MNHEY and CDR2 SMNVEV (reference sequence). This CDR3 spans 16 amino acids. This chain's CDR3 is CASSLKPTSGSYEQYF. In DNA, the CDR3 is TGTGCCAGCAGTTTAAAACCGACTAGCGGGAGCTACGAGCAGTACTTC.

The chain joins TRBV6-5 to TRBJ1-2; D uncertain. Germline CDR1 is MNHEY and CDR2 is SVGAGI. This CDR3 has 11 residues. The V end was cut by 8 bases, the J end by 5 bases, with 9 bases between. CDR3 region: CASGQAYGYTF. The CDR3 DNA reads TGTGCCAGCGGCCAGGCGTATGGCTACACCTTC.

A few counts support this clone. The V and J genes are TRBV4-1 and TRBJ1-2; TRBD1 might be the D (6 bases). Per the germline V gene, CDR1 is MGHRA and CDR2 is YSYEKL. The CDR3 is 15 residues long. Trimming removed 3 bases from V and 7 bases from J, with 18 bases in between. The DNA of the CDR3 is TGCGCCAGCAGCCATGAGGGAACAGGGCTTTCTGGCTACACCTTC. Translation: CASSHEGTGLSGYTF.

The rearrangement uses TRBV19 and TRBJ1-2, with no clear D. The germline CDR1 and CDR2 sequences are LNHDA and SQIVND (reference sequence). The CDR3 extends over 13 amino acids. V was clipped by 5 bases and J by 5 bases, with 12 bases between them. The CDR3: CASSPRTEYGYTF. Written as DNA, the CDR3 is TGTGCCAGTAGTCCCCGGACGGAGTATGGCTACACCTTC.

The rearrangement links TRBV6-5 to TRBJ1-2; TRBD1 might be the D (5 bases). CDR1 is MNHEY, CDR2 SVGAGI, per germline. The CDR3 contains 15 residues. With 6 bases removed from V and 1 base from J, the gap between germline ends came to 15 bases. The CDR3 DNA follows: TGTGCCAGCAGATCTACGGGGCCCCTTAACTATGGCTACACCTTC. Translated, it gives CASRSTGPLNYGYTF.

The chain carries TRBV7-9 and TRBJ2-2, with 11 bases identical to TRBD1. The CDR3 sequence is 19 residues long. Germline V gene sequence: CDR1 SEHNR, CDR2 FQNEAQ (reference sequence). Trimming removed 5 bases from V and 6 bases from J; junction bases left unmatched: 17. In DNA form, the CDR3 reads TGTGCCAGCAGCCAGTCGGCCGGGATGTGGGGACAGGGGGCCGGGGAGCTGTTTTTT. Protein sequence: CASSQSAGMWGQGAGELFF.

The J gene is TRBJ2-7, the V gene TRBV28; D not certain. Germline values: CDR1 MDHEN, CDR2 SYDVKM. This CDR3 has 11 amino acids. V was pared by 6 bases and J by 4 bases, with 7 bases between. The CDR3 DNA follows: TGTGCCAGCAGATTCGGGTACGAGCAGTACTTC. It codes for CASRFGYEQYF.

This chain joins TRBV28 and TRBJ2-2; D perhaps matches TRBD1 (6 bases). V lost 0 bases to trimming and J lost 1 base, with 12 bases between them. Germline lookup yields CDR1 MDHEN and CDR2 SYDVKM. The CDR3 covers 17 residues. In DNA form, the CDR3 reads TGTGCCAGCAGTTTATGGGACGGGACAAGGAACACCGGGGAGCTGTTTTTT. This codes for CASSLWDGTRNTGELFF.

V usage is TRBV11-2 and J usage is TRBJ1-1; D gene uncertain. CDR3 size: 14 residues. Germline V gene data show CDR1 as SGHAT and CDR2 as FQNNGV. V was cut by 5 bases and J by 4 bases, with 14 bases left in between. The CDR3 protein is CASSPLRGSTEAFF. The DNA of the CDR3 is TGTGCCAGCAGCCCCCTACGAGGTAGCACTGAAGCTTTCTTT.

The chain recombines TRBV7-2 with TRBJ2-5, with TRBD2 matching over 15 bases. Germline V gene lookup returns CDR1 SGHTA and CDR2 FQGNSA. After removal of 5 bases from V and 2 bases from J, the junction contained 9 bases not matched to a gene. CDR3 size: 18 residues. The CDR3 DNA reads TGTGCCAGCAGCCCAGGACTAGCGGGAGGGCGGGTACAAGAGACCCAGTACTTC. This sequence encodes CASSPGLAGGRVQETQYF.

The chain is built from TRBV5-4 and TRBJ2-7; a possible D gene is TRBD2 (5 bases). The germline CDR1 and CDR2 sequences are SGHNT and YYREEE (reference sequence). This CDR3 is built from 15 residues. V lost 4 bases and J lost 0, with 14 bases in between. The CDR3 is CASSLRGGSSYEQYF. The CDR3 DNA sequence: TGTGCCAGCAGCCTTCGCGGTGGGAGCTCCTACGAGCAGTACTTC.